The 10 T cell receptor beta chains in this list originate from one sample, sequenced in a study of neurological immune-mediated disorders. TCRdb redid the calling of the 5' RACE reads with MiXCR, one entry per CDR3 protein. Among 55,000 to 80,000 distinct CDR3 sequences listed, around 5% were seen once. Sequencing input: PBMCs. The receptors were gathered from a woman aged 45-65 years with multiple sclerosis.

This clonotype was counted at least ten times. The CDR3 sequence is CASSRGTGGSNQPQHF. The DNA of the CDR3 is TGTGCCAGCAGTAGAGGGACAGGGGGTAGCAATCAGCCCCAGCATTTT. This chain uses TRBV12-3 or TRBV12-4 with TRBJ1-5, with 11 positions matching TRBD1. The V and J ends lost 5 bases and 0 bases, in that order; junction bases with no gene match: 3. This CDR3 comprises 16 residues.

This clonotype was picked up many times. The rearrangement uses TRBV5-1 and TRBJ2-1; D gene uncertain. The germline V gene has CDR1 SGHRS and CDR2 YFSETQ. Trimming removed 1 base from V and 7 bases from J, with 3 bases in between. The CDR3 runs 11 residues. The CDR3 here is CASSLFNEQFF. The CDR3 DNA sequence: TGCGCCAGCAGCTTGTTTAATGAGCAGTTCTTC.

This clonotype was observed at least ten times. This sequence joins TRBV7-2 and TRBJ1-3; no clear D. V dropped 7 bases and J dropped 4 bases, with 14 bases sitting between them. The CDR3 runs to 14 residues. CDR1 and CDR2 (germline): SGHTA, FQGNSA. The CDR3 nucleotides read TGTGCCAGCACCTCTCTTGGATTCGGAAACACCATATATTTT. It translates to CASTSLGFGNTIYF. The complete variable domain, with remaining parts taken from reference TRBV7-2 and TRBJ1-3, reads GAGVSQSPSNKVTEKGKDVELRCDPISGHTALYWYRQSLGQGLEFLIYFQGNSAPDKSGLPSDRFSAERTGGSVSTLTIQRTQQEDSAVYLCASTSLGFGNTIYFGEGSWLTVV.

This clonotype was observed many times. DNA of the CDR3: TGCAGTGCTCCCTCGAGGGTTCAAGAGACCCAGTACTTC. Its translation: CSAPSRVQETQYF. J is TRBJ2-5 and V is TRBV20-1, with D maybe TRBD2 (5 bases). Germline CDR1 DFQATT, CDR2 SNEGSKA (reference sequence). This CDR3 has 13 residues. V lost 5 bases, J lost 2 bases, and 12 bases lay in between.

About this clonotype: A clone one base away is much larger, so this may be a read error. The chain carries TRBV24-1 and TRBJ1-1, with D hard to call. CDR1 is KGHDR and CDR2 is SFDVKD in the germline V gene. Trimming stripped 3 bases from V and 1 base from J, with 5 bases between. This CDR3 spans 13 amino acids. CDR3 nucleotide sequence: TGTGCCACCAGTGATCGAAAGAACACTGAAGCTTTCTTT. It encodes CATSDRKNTEAFF.

The rearrangement links TRBV6-2 or TRBV6-3 to TRBJ1-4; no firm D call. There are 12 residues in the CDR3. CDR1 is MNHEY, CDR2 SVGEGT, per germline. V lost 7 bases, J lost 0 bases, and 3 bases lay in between. In DNA, the CDR3 is TGTGCCAGCAAAACAACTAATGAAAAACTGTTTTTT. This gives the protein CASKTTNEKLFF.

This clonotype was seen many times. The V and J genes are TRBV7-2 and TRBJ2-3; 10 nucleotides agree with TRBD2. The CDR3 extends over 14 amino acids. V was pared by 2 bases and J by 6 bases, with 2 bases of the junction left unmatched. Looked up from germline, CDR1 is SGHTA and CDR2 is FQGNSA. This CDR3 reads CASSLKAGGDTQYF. The CDR3, as DNA: TGTGCCAGCAGCTTAAAAGCGGGGGGGGATACGCAGTATTTT. Complete variable domain (other parts from reference TRBV7-2 and TRBJ2-3): GAGVSQSPSNKVTEKGKDVELRCDPISGHTALYWYRQSLGQGLEFLIYFQGNSAPDKSGLPSDRFSAERTGGSVSTLTIQRTQQEDSAVYLCASSLKAGGDTQYFGPGTRLTVL.

As regards this clonotype: It may be a read error: a sequence one base away is much more abundant. The chain uses TRBV4-1 and TRBJ2-5, with a weak D call TRBD2 (5 bases). This CDR3 has 14 amino acids. Deletions cut 5 bases from V and 3 bases from J, with 13 bases between. Germline CDR1 is MGHRA and CDR2 is YSYEKL. The DNA for the CDR3 is TGCGCCAGCAGCTTCCGGGAAAGAGAAGAGACCCAGTACTTC. It encodes CASSFREREETQYF.

This clonotype has at least ten counts. A much larger clone is a single base away; this may be a read error. The chain has TRBV20-1 and TRBJ1-4; D is possibly TRBD1 (6 bases). This CDR3 contains 13 residues. Trimming pared 5 bases from V and 4 bases from J, leaving 11 bases between. Germline CDR1 and CDR2: DFQATT and SNEGSKA (reference sequence). The CDR3 is CSALDRLNEKLFF. The DNA of the CDR3 is TGCAGTGCTCTGGACAGACTTAATGAAAAACTGTTTTTT.

This clonotype has only a few counts. The chain uses TRBV12-3 or TRBV12-4 and TRBJ2-7; perhaps TRBD2 as D (6 bases). The CDR3 consists of 14 residues. Trimming removed 5 bases from V and 0 bases from J, with 11 bases in between. CDR3 in DNA: TGTGCCAGCAGTCCGCGGGAAAGCTCCTACGAGCAGTACTTC. Protein product: CASSPRESSYEQYF.